Each of the 9 T cell receptor beta chains below was sequenced from the same sample in a study of shared T cell receptors in the human thymus. The repertoire was sequenced with immunoSEQ multiplex PCR; TCRdb's copy has only in-frame clones and lacks some. This sample carries around 730,000 clones, approximately 85% of them seen once, and the ten largest clones take over 0.008%. A further study also used this sample, focusing on human thymus T cells.

The sample was thymocytes. Receptor source: a girl less than two years old with a congenital heart defect.

V gene TRBV21-1 combines with J gene TRBJ2-3; the DNA was not used to check the table's D call, TRBD1. TRBV21-1 has pseudogene status. The CDR3 extends over 16 amino acids. In DNA, the CDR3 is TGTGCCAGCAGCTCAGCTGGGCCCACGAAGGCGGATACGCAGTATTTT. Protein sequence: CASSSAGPTKADTQYF.

This chain uses TRBV7-2 with TRBJ2-5; D not certain. V was pared by 1 base and J by 3 bases, with 9 bases between. CDR3 length equals 14 residues. Germline-derived CDR1 and CDR2 are SGHTA and FQGNSA. The CDR3 here is CASSLVSSEETQYF. In DNA, the CDR3 is TGTGCCAGCAGCTTAGTTTCCAGTGAAGAGACCCAGTACTTC.

For the CDR3, the DNA is TGTGCCAGCAGTTTATCCGCCGGGAGACCTTCACCCCTCCACTTT. Protein sequence: CASSLSAGRPSPLHF. V gene TRBV27 combines with J gene TRBJ1-6; D not certain. CDR3 length: 15 amino acids. CDR1 and CDR2 (germline): MNHEY, SMNVEV (reference sequence). The germline V and J ends were trimmed by 0 bases and 9 bases, with 12 bases remaining between them.

The count of this clone is one. V gene TRBV5-1 combines with J gene TRBJ2-3, with 11 bases fitting TRBD2. J gave up 6 bases and V 0 bases, and 9 bases lay outside the gene matches. There are 17 residues in the CDR3. Per germline, CDR1 SGHRS and CDR2 YFSETQ. CDR3 DNA: TGCGCCAGCAGCTTGGAGATAGCGGGGGGGCCAGGGGATACGCAGTATTTT. Amino acids: CASSLEIAGGPGDTQYF.

This chain uses TRBV5-4 with TRBJ2-7, with 13 bases identical to TRBD2. Germline V gives CDR1 SGHNT, CDR2 YYREEE (reference sequence). This CDR3 contains 18 residues. The ends lost 3 bases at V and 4 bases at J; junction bases unmatched: 13. This CDR3 reads CASSYTGLAGERLYEQYF. The DNA for the CDR3 is TGTGCCAGCAGCTATACCGGACTAGCGGGGGAGCGTTTATACGAGCAGTACTTC.

This clone was recorded a few times. This chain joins TRBV5-6 and TRBJ1-1, with 10 bases fitting TRBD1. The CDR3 extends over 14 amino acids. Germline CDR1 SGHDT, CDR2 YYEEEE. The J segment lost 3 bases and the V segment lost 3 bases, leaving 2 bases of the junction unmatched. The DNA for the CDR3 is TGTGCCAGCAGCTACGGGACAGGGGACACTGAAGCTTTCTTT. It is translated as CASSYGTGDTEAFF.

This clone was seen a single time. The chain has TRBV7-2 and TRBJ2-7, with TRBD1 identical over 9 bases. Germline CDR1 and CDR2: SGHTA and FQGNSA. CDR3 length equals 16 residues. Unmatched junction bases numbered 8, after V lost 1 base and J lost 4 bases. DNA for the CDR3: TGTGCCAGCAGCTTAGGTTGGGACAGGGTGATGTACGAGCAGTACTTC. This translates into CASSLGWDRVMYEQYF.

The V and J genes are TRBV5-4 and TRBJ1-2, with 8 bases identical to TRBD1. Germline assignment: CDR1 SGHNT and CDR2 YYREEE (reference sequence). CDR3 length equals 15 residues. V lost 0 bases and J lost 4; bases outside the gene matches: 5. The CDR3 bases are TGTGCCAGCAGCTTGGTAAGGGACAGGATCTATGGCTACACCTTC. Translating it yields CASSLVRDRIYGYTF.

This clone was recorded once. Distinct nucleotide sequences in the sample also encode this CDR3. The V gene is TRBV7-9, the J gene TRBJ1-2; D unresolved. Germline V gives CDR1 SEHNR, CDR2 FQNEAQ (reference sequence). The V gene lost 5 bases and the J gene lost 6 bases, with 7 bases spanning the gap. The CDR3 spans 11 residues. The chain's CDR3 is CASSPPDGYTF. DNA of the CDR3: TGTGCCAGCAGCCCCCCCGATGGCTACACCTTC.